The entry below describes one T cell receptor (beta chain). This receptor's antigen is unknown. Base qualities are not recorded, but no much larger clone differs from it by a single base. TCRbeta CDR3 regions were amplified from genomic DNA using the immunoSEQ Assay, a bias-controlled multiplex PCR. The source study handled its data this way. Nucleated cell counts per sample were estimated from amplification of reference gene primers within the assay. To quantify the absolute abundance of each unique TCRbeta CDR3 rearrangement, sequence reads were collapsed and filtered. For each sample, productive Simpson clonality was calculated as the square root of Simpson's diversity index across productive rearrangements. TCRdb holds this immuneACCESS table with in-frame rearrangements only. Some clones are missing; in checked studies, unresolved V genes explain under half, and the rest has no known cause. V, J and clone size reflect that table, while D and trimming were determined from the DNA. The sample records about 350,000 clones, about 90% of which are singletons. 1% of the sample is held by the ten biggest clonotypes.

This record comes from a study of blood T cell repertoires in COVID-19 (dated by TCRdb to about 2020). About the study as a whole: Samples covering the acute and convalescent phases of COVID-19 were provided by collaborators in the United States, Italy and Spain. The samples were drawn from two sources: the first 160 participants of the ongoing ImmuneRACE study, and 1,200 or so subjects contributed by 6 global collaborators. Nearly every sample came with metadata listing a de-identified subject ID, COVID-19 status, age in years and sex. The repertoires were made available in a free public database intended to serve as a resource for research on the immune response to SARS-CoV-2. Deeply sampled blood TCRbeta repertoires from subjects exposed to, actively infected with, or recovered from COVID-19 were included in the dataset. The material from the prospective study consisted of cDNA or gDNA derived from T cells, B-cell-depleted T cells, or PBMCs. Where available, HLA class I and class II types were obtained from metadata supplied by the sample provider rather than from assay-based typing. What the study reported, not specific to this receptor: The quantity of clinical and demographic metadata differed by source and by participant and was supplied without curation.

As encoded in the germline V gene, CDR1 is MNHEY while CDR2 is SVGAGI. Trimming takes 6 bases off V and 15 bases off J; junction bases not matched to a gene: 9. The CDR3, cysteine through phenylalanine, is 13 amino acids long. This entry keeps only the CDR3 DNA: 39 bases, framed from base 1. Enrolling through a virtual design, the prospective study's participants ranged in age from roughly 18 to 89 years and lived across 20 to 30 United States geographic areas. In the prospective study, cohorts were assigned on the basis of participant-reported clinical history obtained from a screening survey and a study questionnaire. Exposed participants had been in contact, within 2 weeks of entering the study, with a person who had a PCR-confirmed or clinician-diagnosed case of COVID-19. Each participant in the prospective study had whole blood, serum and a nasopharyngeal or oropharyngeal swab collected by mobile phlebotomists. Prospective study participants could optionally give additional blood draws and questionnaires over an approximately 2-month period. Blood samples from the prospective study were shipped frozen or at room temperature prior to DNA extraction.

The V gene is TRBV6-5 and the J gene is TRBJ2-1; 12 nucleotides in the junction match TRBD2. This TCR derives from a woman in her twenties or thirties who had been exposed to COVID-19. The sequenced material came from PBMCs or T cells enriched from blood (not recorded which). The bases are TGTGCCAGCAGGCTGGGTGCTAGCGGGAGGGCGTTCTTC. Translated, it gives CASRLGASGRAFF.